The 17 T cell receptor beta chains listed next were all sequenced from one sample in a study of tumor-infiltrating lymphocytes in primary liver carcinoma. Blood RNA came from unsorted whole blood; germline DNA was also extracted. cDNA specific to TCR beta was made from around 450 ng of total RNA, with a constant-region primer employed for priming. Slightly modified ARM-PCR, run as three nested multiplex PCR rounds, produced the TCR beta libraries. TRBV1-TRBV30 forward primers paired with a C-beta reverse primer drove the first two PCR rounds, ten to eleven cycles each. TCRdb used MiXCR to reprocess the multiplex PCR reads, holding one entry per CDR3 protein. The table lists 300,000 to 350,000 distinct CDR3 sequences, approximately 64% of them singletons, with 5% to 6.5% in the top ten. Sequencing input: peripheral blood. The receptors shown here come from a man aged 35 to 55 with primary liver carcinoma and hepatitis B virus infection.

Note on this clonotype: One end of the junction does not line up with germline, which may come from a read error. V is TRBV6-1 and J is TRBJ2-1; no definite D call. Germline CDR1 is MNHNS and CDR2 is SASEGT. The CDR3 totals 13 residues. CDR3 DNA sequence: TGTGACAGCAGTGAAGCGCAACTAAATGAGCAGTTCTTC. Its protein is CDSSEAQLNEQFF.

About this clonotype: No conserved phenylalanine or tryptophan is present at the end of the CDR3, so a read error is the likely explanation. The J gene is TRBJ2-1, the V gene TRBV6-2 or TRBV6-3, with 7 positions matching TRBD2. This CDR3 is 15 amino acids long. V gave up 7 bases and J gave up 0 bases; unmatched junction bases: 6. CDR1 is MNHEY, CDR2 SVGEGT, per germline. The CDR3 reads CASKPGGSSYNEQFL. Here the CDR3 DNA reads TGTGCCAGCAAACCGGGCGGGAGCTCCTACAATGAGCAGTTCCTC.

The CDR3 loop reads CASSQDFSSREANVLTF. Written as DNA, the CDR3 is TGTGCCAGCAGCCAAGATTTTTCGAGTCGCGAGGCCAACGTCCTGACTTTC. V and J are TRBV14 and TRBJ2-6; D ambiguous. V lost 0 bases to trimming and J lost 6 bases, with 15 bases between them. Germline CDR1 is SGHDN and CDR2 is FVKESK. The CDR3 runs to 17 residues.

This clonotype occurred once. A junction end diverges from the germline sequence, so it may reflect a read error. The J gene is TRBJ2-1, the V gene TRBV11-2; D is uncertain. From germline, CDR1 is SGHAT and CDR2 FQNNGV. This CDR3 has 12 residues. The CDR3 nucleotides read TGTGCCAGAAGCTTAAGTCAAGGTGAGCAGTTCTTC. Protein: CARSLSQGEQFF.

V usage is TRBV28 and J usage is TRBJ2-3; 8 nucleotides line up with TRBD2. Germline CDR1 is MDHEN and CDR2 is SYDVKM. With 2 bases clipped from V and 4 bases from J, the junction kept 8 bases outside the gene matches. This CDR3 comprises 16 residues. CDR3 protein: CASSLRSGSDADTQYF. The CDR3 nucleotides read TGTGCCAGCAGTTTAAGGAGCGGGAGCGACGCAGATACGCAGTATTTT.

Worth noting for this clonotype: Germline and junction disagree at one end, which may indicate a read error. The V gene is TRBV5-1, the J gene TRBJ2-1; D remains ambiguous. Looked up from germline, CDR1 is SGHRS and CDR2 is YFSETQ. The CDR3 contains 16 residues. This CDR3 is CASSLDTGVTYNGQFF. CDR3 coding DNA: TGCGCCAGCAGCTTGGATACCGGTGTTACCTACAATGGGCAGTTCTTC.

As for this clonotype: At one end, the junction sequence differs from germline, possibly due to a read error. This chain links TRBV11-2 with TRBJ2-1; TRBD2 matches at 10 bases. This CDR3 has 18 amino acids. In germline, CDR1 is SGHAT, CDR2 FQNNGV. This chain's CDR3 is CAGSSGISGRSAYNDQFF. CDR3 coding DNA: TGTGCCGGCAGCTCCGGGATTAGCGGGAGGTCAGCCTACAATGATCAGTTCTTC.

Worth noting for this clonotype: One base away lies a much larger clone, so this may be a sequencing read error. This CDR3 is missing its conserved last phenylalanine or tryptophan, likely due to a read error. The chain is built from TRBV4-1 and TRBJ1-2; 10 bases agree with TRBD1. Germline V gene sequence: CDR1 MGHRA, CDR2 YSYEKL. CDR3 length: 15 amino acids. The J segment lost 2 bases and the V segment lost 3 bases, leaving 3 bases of the junction unmatched. Here the CDR3 reads CASSHRDRGNYGYTL. In DNA, the CDR3 is TGCGCCAGCAGCCATAGGGACAGGGGAAACTATGGCTACACCTTA.

The V call is TRBV6-1, the J call TRBJ1-5; D ambiguous. CDR3 length: 13 amino acids. The germline CDR1 and CDR2 sequences are MNHNS and SASEGT. V lost 1 base to trimming and J lost 3 bases, with 4 bases between them. This CDR3 is CASSEVDNQPQHF. The DNA of the CDR3 is TGTGCCAGCAGTGAAGTGGACAATCAGCCCCAGCATTTT.

A single count supports this clonotype. At one end the junction does not follow the germline gene, possibly because of a read error. The rearrangement links TRBV4-1 to TRBJ2-5; D gene uncertain. The CDR3 extends over 12 amino acids. The V gene's germline CDR1 is MGHRA and CDR2 YSYEKL. The CDR3 spells CASSQDFPTRYF. The CDR3 DNA sequence: TGCGCCAGCAGCCAAGATTTCCCGACCCGGTACTTC.

This clonotype has only one observation. The chain is built from TRBV28 and TRBJ1-1; possible D gene TRBD1, 5 bases. The CDR3 length is 16 residues. Germline V gene lookup returns CDR1 MDHEN and CDR2 SYDVKM. V was trimmed by 10 bases and J by 5 bases, leaving 26 bases between them. CDR3 nucleotide sequence: TGTGCCACCGGTGGAGCGCCAGGGACGTGGGCGACTGAAGCTTTCTTT. Its protein product is CATGGAPGTWATEAFF.

The rearrangement uses TRBV11-2 and TRBJ1-1, with unresolved D. This CDR3 contains 16 residues. Germline values: CDR1 SGHAT, CDR2 FQNNGV. Trimming took off 1 base at V and 0 bases at J, with 12 bases between the two ends. The CDR3 is CASSLVGLRMNTEAFF. Here the CDR3 DNA reads TGTGCCAGCAGCTTAGTTGGGCTCCGGATGAACACTGAAGCTTTCTTT.

This clonotype was detected ten times or more. The rearrangement joins TRBV5-1 to TRBJ2-1; D gene uncertain. The V and J ends lost 1 base and 6 bases respectively, with 5 bases between them. Germline V gene sequence: CDR1 SGHRS, CDR2 YFSETQ. The CDR3 totals 12 residues. CDR3: CASSLTFNEQFF. The CDR3 nucleotides read TGCGCCAGCAGCTTGACATTCAATGAGCAGTTCTTC.

As concerns this clonotype: A read error is possible here, since a much larger clone lies one base away. This chain uses TRBV6-2 or TRBV6-3 with TRBJ2-2; D call uncertain. Germline V gene data show CDR1 as MNHEY and CDR2 as SVGEGT. CDR3 length: 13 residues. V gave up 6 bases and J gave up 7 bases, with 12 bases separating them. The CDR3 DNA sequence: TGTGCCAGCAGCCCCTCCCCTGGCGGGGAGCTGTTTTTT. Its translation: CASSPSPGGELFF.

Concerning this clonotype itself: One base away lies a much larger clone, so this may be a sequencing read error. The chain has TRBV6-5 and TRBJ1-2; 8 positions agree with TRBD1. This CDR3 comprises 15 residues. Germline-derived CDR1 and CDR2 are MNHEY and SVGAGI. CDR3 amino acids: CASSHSDRVGHGYTF. The DNA for the CDR3 is TGTGCCAGCAGTCACTCGGACAGGGTGGGTCATGGCTACACCTTC.

Regarding this clonotype: This may stem from a read error, because a much larger clone lies one nucleotide away. This rearrangement joins TRBV4-1 to TRBJ2-5; D gene ambiguous. Germline CDR1 reads MGHRA; CDR2 reads YSYEKL. V lost 3 bases to trimming and J lost 7 bases, with 21 bases between them. The CDR3 consists of 16 residues. For the CDR3, the DNA is TGCGCCAGCAGCCAGTTAGGAGATGAGTTAATGGTGACCCAGTACTTC. It codes for CASSQLGDELMVTQYF.

This clonotype was counted many times. This sequence joins TRBV6-1 and TRBJ1-2, with 8 bases lining up with TRBD1. The CDR3 is 12 amino acids. Losses at the gene ends were 9 bases for V and 6 bases for J; bases not matched to a gene: 6. From germline, CDR1 is MNHNS and CDR2 SASEGT. CDR3 coding DNA: TGTGCCAGTCTCGGACAGGGCGATGGCTACACCTTC. Protein product: CASLGQGDGYTF.